The 13 T cell receptor beta chains in this list originate from one sample, sequenced in a study of PD-1 blockade in classical Hodgkin lymphoma. The protocol was immunoSEQ multiplex PCR, while the TCRdb copy is restricted to in-frame clones and leaves out a portion. Altogether 35,000 to 50,000 clones are present, just over 65% being singletons, with the ten largest covering over 3%. The time point denotes: cycle 4 day 1 (C4D1), after more than five weeks of nivolumab. Exposure to brentuximab vedotin varied, and each patient had relapsed following autologous stem cell transplantation. The material sequenced was peripheral blood mononuclear cells (PBMCs), taken before the fourth cycle of nivolumab. The receptors stem from a human donor with classical Hodgkin lymphoma.

The chain recombines TRBV19 with TRBJ2-5; TRBD1 might be the D (6 bases). Germline V lookup: CDR1 LNHDA, CDR2 SQIVND (reference sequence). This CDR3 has 15 amino acids. V was pared by 3 bases and J by 6 bases, with 17 bases between. CDR3 sequence: CASSITHRQDKTQYF. The DNA of the CDR3 is TGTGCCAGTAGTATCACACATAGACAGGACAAGACCCAGTACTTC.

The rearrangement joins TRBV10-3 to TRBJ2-5, with 9 bases lining up with TRBD2. The length of the CDR3 is 13 residues. Trimming took 10 bases from V and 2 from J; bases not matched to a gene: 5. Germline V gene sequence: CDR1 ENHRY, CDR2 SYGVKD. The CDR3 coding sequence is TGTGCCACCTTAGCGGGAGAACAAGAGACCCAGTACTTC. Translation gives CATLAGEQETQYF.

The V gene is TRBV5-1, the J gene TRBJ2-5, with TRBD1 matching over 7 bases. This CDR3 spans 15 amino acids. In germline, CDR1 is SGHRS, CDR2 YFSETQ. After removal of 0 bases from V and 3 bases from J, the junction contained 5 bases not matched to a gene. The CDR3 bases are TGCGCCAGCAGCTTGGCCTCGACAGGGAAAGAGACCCAGTACTTC. Translating gives CASSLASTGKETQYF.

V is TRBV9 and J is TRBJ1-3; 7 bases fit TRBD1. Unmatched junction bases numbered 9, after V lost 5 bases and J lost 7 bases. This CDR3 spans 14 amino acids. Germline-derived CDR1 and CDR2 are SGDLS and YYNGEE. This CDR3 is CASSFTGDRNTIYF. CDR3 bases: TGTGCCAGCAGTTTTACAGGGGATCGGAACACCATATATTTT.

This chain joins TRBV6-1 and TRBJ1-1; 7 bases agree with TRBD1. CDR1 MNHNS and CDR2 SASEGT come from the germline V gene. The J segment lost 7 bases and the V segment lost 3 bases, leaving 8 bases of the junction unmatched. The CDR3 has 14 amino acids. The CDR3 nucleotides read TGTGCCAGCAGTGAGTCGGACAGGCCCTTTGAAGCTTTCTTT. Amino acid sequence: CASSESDRPFEAFF.

In regard to this clone: The junction departs from germline at one end; a sequencing error may be responsible. The chain has TRBV6-5 and TRBJ2-7, with D perhaps TRBD1 (6 bases). The CDR3 sequence is 11 residues long. CDR1 MNHEY and CDR2 SVGAGI come from the germline V gene. CDR3 residues: CACRGAGEQYF. Written as DNA, the CDR3 is TGTGCCTGCAGGGGAGCAGGGGAGCAGTACTTC.

The chain combines TRBV11-3 with TRBJ2-3; D unclear. This CDR3 is built from 15 residues. V lost 0 bases to trimming and J lost 2 bases, with 9 bases between them. Germline V gene data show CDR1 as SGHNT and CDR2 as YENEEA. Here the CDR3 reads CASSLDGSITDTQYF. The CDR3 nucleotides are TGTGCCAGCAGCTTAGATGGCTCAATCACAGATACGCAGTATTTT. Based on the CDR3 plus reference TRBV11-3 and TRBJ2-3, the full variable domain is EAGVVQSPRYKIIEKKQPVAFWCNPISGHNTLYWYLQNLGQGPELLIRYENEEAVDDSQLPKDRFSAERLKGVDSTLKIQPAELGDSAVYLCASSLDGSITDTQYFGPGTRLTVL.

V is TRBV9 and J is TRBJ2-7; 8 bases match TRBD1. The CDR3 is made up of 16 amino acids. Germline CDR1 is SGDLS and CDR2 is YYNGEE. V lost 4 bases, J lost 3 bases, and 12 bases stayed unmatched. CDR3 sequence (DNA): TGTGCCAGCAGCCCCAGACAGGGGACGCATCACTACGAGCAGTACTTC. This sequence encodes CASSPRQGTHHYEQYF.

The chain combines TRBV7-8 with TRBJ2-1, with a weak D call TRBD2 (5 bases). The V gene's germline CDR1 is SGHVS and CDR2 FQNEAQ. The CDR3 is 16 residues long. The V end lost 1 base, the J end lost 0 bases, and 10 bases lay between the germline ends. CDR3 in amino acids: CASSLVLGVSYNEQFF. The CDR3 DNA sequence: TGTGCCAGCAGCTTAGTACTGGGAGTCTCCTACAATGAGCAGTTCTTC.

The V call is TRBV7-2, the J call TRBJ1-2, with 7 bases identical to TRBD1. Germline trimming cut 5 bases from V and 2 bases from J; bases unmatched to any gene: 5. Germline V gene lookup returns CDR1 SGHTA and CDR2 FQGNSA. The CDR3 runs 14 residues. Here the CDR3 DNA reads TGTGCCAGCAGCCCGAAGACAGGGAACTATGGCTACACCTTC. Its translation: CASSPKTGNYGYTF.

J is TRBJ1-5 and V is TRBV6-5; D ambiguous. Germline V gene sequence: CDR1 MNHEY, CDR2 SVGAGI. The CDR3 runs 13 residues. With 8 bases removed from V and 7 bases from J, the gap between germline ends came to 15 bases. The CDR3 bases are TGTGCCAGCCGTAAGGGTATGGAGCAGCCCCAGCATTTT. Amino acid sequence: CASRKGMEQPQHF.

This clone is medium-sized in the sample. The CDR3 is CASSFPTRGNTGELFF. The CDR3, as DNA: TGTGCCAGCAGCTTCCCAACTAGGGGGAACACCGGGGAGCTGTTTTTT. The J gene is TRBJ2-2, the V gene TRBV5-4; the D call may be TRBD1 or TRBD2 (5 bases each). CDR1 and CDR2 from the germline V gene are SGHNT and YYREEE (reference sequence). The V end lost 2 bases, the J end lost 1 base, and 12 bases lay between the germline ends. This CDR3 is built from 16 residues.

The chain combines TRBV19 with TRBJ1-6, with D tentatively TRBD1 (5 bases). V lost 0 bases, J lost 2 bases, and 8 bases lay in between. The CDR3 is 16 amino acids. CDR1 LNHDA and CDR2 SQIVND come from the germline V gene (reference sequence). The CDR3 region is CASSIDGQTYNSPLHF. DNA of the CDR3: TGTGCCAGTAGTATAGATGGACAAACCTATAATTCACCCCTCCACTTT.